This T cell receptor beta chain was captured in a study of Ad26.COV2.S vaccination and SARS-CoV-2 variants. Study-level results: Possibly, TCR breadth and depth analyses underestimated total T cell responses. Substantial breadth was reportedly displayed by spike-specific CD8+ and CD4+ T cell responses after vaccination. It was found that vaccine and placebo recipients had similar non-spike TCR breadth.

This table comes from immunoSEQ multiplex PCR, and its TCRdb copy is limited to in-frame clones, with some not included. Altogether roughly 100,000 clones are present, 80% being singletons, with the ten largest covering about 18%. CDR1 is MNHEY, CDR2 SVGEGT, per germline. CDR3 length equals 11 residues. Trimming removed 6 bases from V and 10 bases from J; junction bases left unmatched: 5. This clone came up a few times. What it binds is unknown. The chain recombines TRBV6-2 or TRBV6-3 with TRBJ1-1; 7 bases are a match to TRBD1. The TCR sequence derives from a human donor who had recovered from COVID-19. Sequenced material: peripheral blood, taken after recovery from COVID-19. The CDR3 DNA follows: TGTGCCAGCAGCTCGACAGGGACAGCTTTCTTT. Protein sequence: CASSSTGTAFF.